Each of the 26 T cell receptor beta chains below was sequenced from the same sample in a study of beta chain features in type 1 diabetes. General observations from the study: When Type 1 diabetes patients were examined, their TCRB CDR3s proved moderately but significantly shorter in all four CD4+ subsets.

The investigators reverse transcribed all of the isolated RNA, so they sequenced expressed TCRB transcripts. Measured with immunoSEQ multiplex PCR; TCRdb has only the in-frame clones, and not every one. The repertoire consists of 100,000 to 150,000 clones, with approximately 9% occurring once and the leading ten covering 0.7% to 0.85%. Their antigens remain unidentified. Sequenced: central memory CD4+ T cells from blood. The source of these receptors is a man between 25 and 39 years old with type 1 diabetes.

Concerning this clone: At the DNA level, this CDR3 is encoded by other sequences in the same sample as well. This chain joins TRBV9 and TRBJ2-3; D may be TRBD2 (6 bases). Germline lookup yields CDR1 SGDLS and CDR2 YYNGEE. The V and J ends lost 0 bases and 6 bases respectively, with 8 bases between them. This CDR3 comprises 13 residues. The DNA of the CDR3 is TGTGCCAGCAGCGTAGAGCTAGCGGATACGCAGTATTTT. Amino acids: CASSVELADTQYF.

A note on this clone: This clone may be a read error of a much larger clone one base away. This specimen includes other DNA sequences encoding the same CDR3. The chain recombines TRBV6-6 with TRBJ1-6, with 9 bases matching TRBD1. The germline V gene encodes CDR1 MNHNY and CDR2 SVGAGI (reference sequence). The CDR3 contains 15 residues. Trimming took 0 bases from V and 8 from J; bases not matched to a gene: 2. CDR3 coding DNA: TGTGCCAGCAGTTACTCAAGGACAGGGGATTCACCCCTCCACTTT. Its protein product is CASSYSRTGDSPLHF.

This clone was detected a few times. This sequence joins TRBV5-1 and TRBJ2-7; tentatively, D is TRBD1 (5 bases). CDR3 length: 14 residues. The V gene lost 2 bases and the J gene lost 3 bases, with 12 bases spanning the gap. Per the germline V gene, CDR1 is SGHRS and CDR2 is YFSETQ. The CDR3 is CASSLDSQGYEQYF. Here the CDR3 DNA reads TGCGCCAGCAGCTTAGACAGCCAAGGCTACGAGCAGTACTTC.

This clone was detected only a few times. The V call is TRBV6-5, the J call TRBJ1-2; no definite D call. Per the germline V gene, CDR1 is MNHEY and CDR2 is SVGAGI. Trimming shortened V by 5 bases and J by 4 bases, and 14 bases separated the two germline ends. This CDR3 region has 14 residues. CDR3 loop: CASSEGGVLYGYTF. CDR3 nucleotides: TGTGCCAGCAGTGAAGGTGGAGTTCTCTATGGCTACACCTTC.

This clone occurred a few times. The same CDR3 is also encoded by other DNA sequences in this sample. Written as DNA, the CDR3 is TGTGCCAGCAGTTCGGTATATGGCTACACCTTC. Protein: CASSSVYGYTF. This chain links TRBV28 with TRBJ1-2; D is ambiguous. The CDR3 is made up of 11 amino acids. V was pared by 4 bases and J by 5 bases, with 5 bases between. Per the germline V gene, CDR1 is MDHEN and CDR2 is SYDVKM.

The chain combines TRBV4-1 with TRBJ2-3; 8 bases line up with TRBD2. V shed 1 base and J 5 bases; nucleotides not matched to a gene: 8. Germline V gene lookup returns CDR1 MGHRA and CDR2 YSYEKL. The CDR3 contains 16 residues. The CDR3 coding sequence is TGCGCCAGCAGCCAAGTCTACGGGGGGGCCCGAGATACGCAGTATTTT. Residues: CASSQVYGGARDTQYF.

This clone was counted between two and nine times. The V and J genes are TRBV29-1 and TRBJ1-1; the D gene is possibly TRBD1 (5 bases). Germline lookup yields CDR1 SQVTM and CDR2 ANQGSEA. The CDR3 extends over 12 amino acids. V lost 1 base and J 3 bases, leaving 6 bases between the germline ends. CDR3 sequence: CSVEGGYTEAFF. For the CDR3, the DNA is TGCAGCGTTGAAGGGGGCTACACTGAAGCTTTCTTT.

This clone was counted at least ten times. The chain joins TRBV10-3 to TRBJ2-1, with 9 nucleotides matching TRBD2. V shed 8 bases, J shed 3 bases, and the junction held 5 bases outside the gene matches. The V gene's germline CDR1 is ENHRY and CDR2 SYGVKD. The CDR3 is 14 residues long. The CDR3 DNA reads as TGTGCCATCGGGGAGCGGGGGGACTACAATGAGCAGTTCTTC. Translation gives CAIGERGDYNEQFF.

This clone was detected a few times. The chain employs TRBV6-6 and TRBJ1-2, with 7 positions matching TRBD1. Germline V gives CDR1 MNHNY, CDR2 SVGAGI (reference sequence). The CDR3 consists of 13 residues. The J segment lost 4 bases and the V segment lost 6 bases, leaving 5 bases of the junction unmatched. CDR3 sequence reads: CASSLTGLYGYTF. The CDR3 DNA follows: TGTGCCAGCAGCTTGACAGGGCTCTATGGCTACACCTTC.

This chain links TRBV27 with TRBJ1-1; possible D gene TRBD1, 6 bases. The CDR3 is made up of 14 amino acids. CDR1 is MNHEY and CDR2 is SMNVEV in the germline V gene (reference sequence). Deletions cut 7 bases from V and 6 bases from J, with 18 bases between. DNA of the CDR3: TGTGCCAGCACCCCTCTCGTGGGGACACCTGAAGCTTTCTTT. Its protein is CASTPLVGTPEAFF.

V is TRBV4-2 and J is TRBJ2-3; TRBD2 matches 11 bases. CDR1 and CDR2 from the germline V gene are LGHNA and YNFKEQ. This CDR3 has 15 residues. V lost 5 bases, J lost 3 bases, and 4 bases stayed unmatched. CDR3 in amino acids: CASSSGLAETDTQYF. CDR3 in DNA: TGTGCCAGCAGCTCGGGACTAGCGGAGACAGATACGCAGTATTTT.

The rearrangement joins TRBV4-2 to TRBJ1-2; 7 nucleotides line up with TRBD1. Trimming took 0 bases from V and 3 from J; bases not matched to a gene: 13. Germline CDR1 and CDR2: LGHNA and YNFKEQ. The CDR3 has 18 amino acids. CDR3 amino acids: CASSQDRGTASLDYGYTF. DNA of the CDR3: TGTGCCAGCAGCCAAGACCGGGGGACAGCCTCCTTGGACTATGGCTACACCTTC.

This clone was counted a few times. CDR3 DNA: TGCAGCGTATCGAGCGATGAGCGGTACGAGCAGTACTTC. Its protein product is CSVSSDERYEQYF. The chain links TRBV29-1 to TRBJ2-5, with D tentatively TRBD2 (5 bases). The J call may be faulty, since TRBJ2-7 better matches the DNA end. CDR1 and CDR2 (germline): SQVTM, ANQGSEA. The CDR3 is 13 amino acids.

This clone has a handful of counts. V is TRBV6-6 and J is TRBJ2-3; TRBD1 matches at 8 bases. Losses at the gene ends were 9 bases for V and 3 bases for J; bases not matched to a gene: 2. Germline CDR1 reads MNHNY; CDR2 reads SVGAGI (reference sequence). This CDR3 comprises 12 residues. The CDR3 loop reads CASRQGTDTQYF. CDR3 DNA: TGTGCCAGTCGACAGGGGACAGATACGCAGTATTTT.

V and J are TRBV7-3 and TRBJ2-1, with D perhaps TRBD2 (7 bases). V was shortened by 5 bases and J by 3 bases, with 14 bases between the two germline ends. Germline CDR1 reads SGHTA; CDR2 reads FQGTGA. The CDR3 sequence is 15 residues long. The CDR3 DNA is TGTGCCAGCAGCCCGGGGGGCAGAGTCTACAATGAGCAGTTCTTC. Protein product: CASSPGGRVYNEQFF.

This clone was seen at least ten times. The gene calls are TRBV30 and TRBJ2-5; 7 bases match TRBD1. This CDR3 region has 13 residues. From germline, CDR1 is GTSNPN and CDR2 SVGIG (reference sequence). V was clipped by 7 bases and J by 5 bases; unmatched bases: 10. Here the CDR3 reads CASGQRRAETQYF. The DNA of the CDR3 is TGTGCCTCGGGACAGCGGAGAGCGGAGACCCAGTACTTC.

This sequence joins TRBV2 and TRBJ1-1; perhaps TRBD1 as D (5 bases). V was trimmed by 8 bases and J by 3 bases, leaving 16 bases between them. From germline, CDR1 is SNHLY and CDR2 FYNNEI. CDR3 size: 14 residues. CDR3 DNA: TGTGCCAGCGGGGCATCCTCCCCACACACTGAAGCTTTCTTT. Its protein product is CASGASSPHTEAFF.

This clone was detected a few times. This chain links TRBV18 with TRBJ2-5, with D possibly matching TRBD2 (6 bases). This CDR3 spans 13 amino acids. Trimming took 3 bases from V and 3 from J, leaving 8 bases between them. Germline V gene lookup returns CDR1 KGHSH and CDR2 LQKENI. The CDR3 reads CASSPGTEETQYF. The CDR3 coding sequence is TGTGCCAGCTCACCGGGGACTGAAGAGACCCAGTACTTC.

The chain uses TRBV7-3 and TRBJ2-1, with TRBD2 matching 9 bases. This CDR3 is built from 18 residues. CDR1 SGHTA and CDR2 FQGTGA come from the germline V gene. V dropped 5 bases and J dropped 8; count of bases not matched to a gene: 19. The CDR3 sequence is CASSPRGGGAGGLHEQFF. For the CDR3, the DNA is TGTGCCAGCAGCCCGCGGGGGGGAGGAGCGGGGGGCCTCCATGAGCAGTTCTTC.

The chain has TRBV7-2 and TRBJ1-5, with no clear D. The germline V gene has CDR1 SGHTA and CDR2 FQGNSA. The CDR3 contains 16 residues. V was shortened by 1 base and J by 1 base, with 11 bases between the two germline ends. The CDR3 DNA reads TGTGCCAGCAGCTTAGAAGGAGGGAGGAGCAATCAGCCCCAGCATTTT. Protein: CASSLEGGRSNQPQHF.

The V call is TRBV7-3, the J call TRBJ2-6; 8 nucleotides match TRBD1. V lost 5 bases and J lost 2; bases outside the gene matches: 14. This CDR3 is built from 19 residues. The V gene's germline CDR1 is SGHTA and CDR2 FQGTGA. The CDR3 sequence: CASSPLGLTGAAGANVLTF. CDR3 DNA sequence: TGTGCCAGCAGCCCGTTGGGGCTGACAGGGGCGGCTGGGGCCAACGTCCTGACTTTC. Supplemented by reference TRBV7-3 and TRBJ2-6, the full variable domain reads GAGVSQTPSNKVTEKGKYVELRCDPISGHTALYWYRQSLGQGPEFLIYFQGTGAADDSGLPNDRFFAVRPEGSVSTLKIQRTERGDSAVYLCASSPLGLTGAAGANVLTFGAGSRLTVL.

The chain links TRBV29-1 to TRBJ2-5, with D perhaps TRBD2 (6 bases). The CDR3 loop spans 14 amino acids. Per the germline V gene, CDR1 is SQVTM and CDR2 is ANQGSEA. The germline V and J ends were trimmed by 4 bases and 5 bases, with 17 bases remaining between them. The CDR3 here is CSVVLGRGGETQYF. The CDR3 DNA sequence: TGCAGCGTTGTCTTGGGTCGCGGAGGGGAGACCCAGTACTTC. Drawing the rest from reference TRBV29-1 and TRBJ2-5, the complete variable domain is SAVISQKPSRDICQRGTSLTIQCQVDSQVTMMFWYRQQPGQSLTLIATANQGSEATYESGFVIDKFPISRPNLTFSTLTVSNMSPEDSSIYLCSVVLGRGGETQYFGPGTRLLVL.

This clone was found a few times. V gene TRBV9 combines with J gene TRBJ1-1; D unresolved. In germline, CDR1 is SGDLS, CDR2 YYNGEE. The V gene lost 0 bases and the J gene lost 1 base, with 7 bases spanning the gap. The CDR3 runs 14 residues. CDR3 DNA: TGTGCCAGCAGCGTAGTCTCTAAGAACACTGAAGCTTTCTTT. This gives the protein CASSVVSKNTEAFF.

In this sample, this clone turned up a few times. The sample carries other DNA sequences with the same CDR3. The rearrangement uses TRBV6-5 and TRBJ1-1, with D hard to call. This CDR3 is built from 14 residues. Germline CDR1 and CDR2: MNHEY and SVGAGI. V was clipped by 0 bases and J by 3 bases, with 8 bases between them. This CDR3 reads CASSYSMRDTEAFF. The CDR3, as DNA: TGTGCCAGCAGTTACTCGATGAGGGACACTGAAGCTTTCTTT.

The chain carries TRBV30 and TRBJ1-1; 11 positions agree with TRBD1. Per germline, CDR1 GTSNPN and CDR2 SVGIG (reference sequence). J lost 7 bases, V lost 8 bases, and 6 bases had no gene match. CDR3 length: 12 amino acids. The DNA for the CDR3 is TGTGCCGGGGACAGGGGGGTCGGTGAAGCTTTCTTT. Amino acid sequence: CAGDRGVGEAFF.

The chain uses TRBV30 and TRBJ2-4; weak D call: TRBD2 (5 bases). The CDR3 runs 13 residues. Looked up from germline, CDR1 is GTSNPN and CDR2 is SVGIG (reference sequence). V was shortened by 1 base and J by 6 bases, with 10 bases between the two germline ends. As DNA, the CDR3 is TGTGCCTGGAGTGGAGGACTGGGAAACATTCAGTACTTC. Its translation is CAWSGGLGNIQYF. Filled out from reference TRBV30 and TRBJ2-4, the complete variable domain reads SQTIHQWPATLVQPVGSPLSLECTVEGTSNPNLYWYRQAAGRGLQLLFYSVGIGQISSEVPQNLSASRPQDRQFILSSKKLLLSDSGFYLCAWSGGLGNIQYFGAGTRLSVL.